These 20 T cell receptor beta chains share one sample of origin, sequenced in a study of blood T cell repertoires in COVID-19. Here immunoSEQ multiplex PCR was the method, and the copy in TCRdb shows in-frame clones only, minus some. The repertoire includes nearly 110,000 clones, roughly 90% of them detected once, and 4.9% sits in the top ten. The specimen sequenced was peripheral blood. The receptors were sampled from a man between 40 and 49 years old with active or convalescent COVID-19.

V usage is TRBV28 and J usage is TRBJ1-5; possibly TRBD1 for D (5 bases). Germline CDR1 is MDHEN and CDR2 is SYDVKM. Trimming pared 6 bases from V and 4 bases from J, leaving 10 bases between. CDR3 length: 13 residues. Here the CDR3 reads CASRYQGNQPQHF. CDR3 sequence (DNA): TGTGCCAGCAGATATCAGGGAAATCAGCCCCAGCATTTT. Combining the CDR3 with reference TRBV28 and TRBJ1-5 gives the whole variable domain DVKVTQSSRYLVKRTGEKVFLECVQDMDHENMFWYRQDPGLGLRLIYFSYDVKMKEKGDIPEGYSVSREKKERFSLILESASTNQTSMYLCASRYQGNQPQHFGDGTRLSIL.

This clone has only one observation. The genes are TRBV6-5 and TRBJ2-7, with TRBD2 as a possible D gene (6 bases). Per the germline V gene, CDR1 is MNHEY and CDR2 is SVGAGI. CDR3 length equals 12 residues. V lost 8 bases to trimming and J lost 7 bases, with 15 bases between them. CDR3 residues: CASGEDGWEQYF. For the CDR3, the DNA is TGTGCCAGCGGGGAGGACGGGTGGGAGCAGTACTTC.

The chain combines TRBV27 with TRBJ2-1; TRBD2 matches at 7 bases. Trimming removed 8 bases from V and 5 bases from J; junction bases left unmatched: 12. The V gene's germline CDR1 is MNHEY and CDR2 SMNVEV (reference sequence). This CDR3 is 15 amino acids long. CDR3 sequence: CASASGGSVNNEQFF. The CDR3 bases are TGTGCCAGCGCCTCCGGCGGGAGCGTAAACAATGAGCAGTTCTTC.

The chain has TRBV9 and TRBJ2-2; possible D gene TRBD2, 5 bases. Germline CDR1 SGDLS, CDR2 YYNGEE. V was shortened by 0 bases and J by 6 bases, with 15 bases between the two germline ends. This CDR3 region has 16 residues. CDR3 DNA sequence: TGTGCCAGCAGCGTAGACGGGAAGCCTTCCCCCGGGGAGCTGTTTTTT. Its protein is CASSVDGKPSPGELFF.

This clone was seen more than once but under ten times. The chain recombines TRBV18 with TRBJ1-4; D is perhaps TRBD1 (5 bases). The CDR3 contains 15 residues. The V and J ends lost 2 bases and 8 bases respectively, with 15 bases between them. CDR1 is KGHSH, CDR2 LQKENI, per germline. CDR3 nucleotides: TGTGCCAGCTCACCATCCGCGCGGGGCGGAGAAAAACTGTTTTTT. It translates to CASSPSARGGEKLFF.

The chain carries TRBV30 and TRBJ2-4; 8 bases align to TRBD1. The V segment lost 1 base and the J segment 0 bases; nucleotides outside the gene matches: 2. CDR1 is GTSNPN and CDR2 is SVGIG in the germline V gene (reference sequence). The CDR3 loop spans 15 amino acids. The CDR3 loop reads CAWSGTGSAKNIQYF. Here the CDR3 DNA reads TGTGCCTGGAGTGGGACAGGGTCAGCCAAAAACATTCAGTACTTC.

The genes are TRBV29-1 and TRBJ2-3, with TRBD2 as a possible D gene (5 bases). Germline CDR1 and CDR2: SQVTM and ANQGSEA. Trimming took 8 bases from V and 5 from J, leaving 17 bases between them. This CDR3 is 13 amino acids long. The CDR3 nucleotides are TGCAGCACCCGAGGGCAGGCCAAAGATACGCAGTATTTT. Protein: CSTRGQAKDTQYF.

The V call is TRBV19, the J call TRBJ2-6, with D possibly being TRBD1 (6 bases). The germline V and J ends were trimmed by 3 bases and 0 bases, with 12 bases remaining between them. The CDR3 is 17 amino acids. Per the germline V gene, CDR1 is LNHDA and CDR2 is SQIVND (reference sequence). CDR3: CASSILGQSSGANVLTF. CDR3 bases: TGTGCCAGTAGTATCCTCGGACAGAGCTCTGGGGCCAACGTCCTGACTTTC.

The rearrangement joins TRBV6-4 to TRBJ2-5, with a tentative D call TRBD2 (7 bases). Trimming removed 8 bases at V and 0 bases at J, with 16 bases between. This CDR3 is 15 amino acids long. Germline V gene data show CDR1 as MRHNA and CDR2 as SNTAGT. In nucleotides, the CDR3 is TGTGCCAGCGGGGGGGGCGCGGTGTACCAAGAGACCCAGTACTTC. This encodes CASGGGAVYQETQYF.

The chain recombines TRBV7-8 with TRBJ2-6, with D possibly being TRBD2 (6 bases). CDR1 is SGHVS, CDR2 FQNEAQ, per germline. V lost 4 bases and J 2 bases, leaving 9 bases between the germline ends. This CDR3 contains 15 residues. CDR3 sequence (DNA): TGTGCCAGCAGCTGGGGGGAGGCTGGGGCCAACGTCCTGACTTTC. Encoded protein: CASSWGEAGANVLTF.

CDR3 sequence (DNA): TGTGCCTGGAGGGAAGGAATTCTAGTTAATTCACCCCTCCACTTT. Its translation is CAWREGILVNSPLHF. The chain recombines TRBV30 with TRBJ1-6; D unresolved. The CDR3 contains 15 residues. Germline assignment: CDR1 GTSNPN and CDR2 SVGIG (reference sequence). Trimming removed 3 bases from V and 6 bases from J, with 15 bases in between.

This chain links TRBV25-1 with TRBJ1-2; a possible D gene is TRBD1 (6 bases). The CDR3 is 15 residues long. V lost 4 bases and J 4 bases, leaving 16 bases between the germline ends. Germline V gene data show CDR1 as MGHDK and CDR2 as SYGVNS. CDR3 in DNA: TGTGCCAGCAGTGGTCTCGGGGGGCAGAGCTATGGCTACACCTTC. Translated: CASSGLGGQSYGYTF.

The chain couples TRBV7-9 to TRBJ2-5, with D unclear. V was pared by 3 bases and J by 5 bases, with 10 bases between. This CDR3 has 13 residues. Germline CDR1 reads SEHNR; CDR2 reads FQNEAQ (reference sequence). The CDR3 is CASSFLPGETQYF. The CDR3 DNA reads as TGTGCCAGCAGCTTCCTGCCTGGCGAGACCCAGTACTTC.

The chain is built from TRBV19 and TRBJ2-7, with 7 nucleotides matching TRBD1. Germline values: CDR1 LNHDA, CDR2 SQIVND (reference sequence). The junction had 4 bases not matched to a gene; V was cut back by 7 bases and J by 1 base. This CDR3 spans 13 amino acids. The DNA of the CDR3 is TGTGCCAGTATGAGGGGGCCTTCCTACGAGCAGTACTTC. This codes for CASMRGPSYEQYF.

The chain recombines TRBV23-1 with TRBJ2-7; 16 nucleotides line up with TRBD2. TRBV23-1 is treated as an ORF (open reading frame) with a function not yet certain. V was clipped by 0 bases and J by 0 bases; unmatched bases: 14. This CDR3 is 22 amino acids long. The CDR3 DNA follows: TGCGCCAGCAGTCAATCCGGGGAAGGGCCGGGGACTAGCGGGAGGGCCTCCTACGAGCAGTACTTC. Amino acids: CASSQSGEGPGTSGRASYEQYF.

The chain recombines TRBV7-2 with TRBJ2-2; TRBD1 might be the D (5 bases). The V end was cut by 4 bases, the J end by 1 base, with 7 bases between. Germline V gene data show CDR1 as SGHTA and CDR2 as FQGNSA. This CDR3 region has 14 residues. In nucleotides, the CDR3 is TGTGCCAGCAGCTCAGGGATGAACACCGGGGAGCTGTTTTTT. It is translated as CASSSGMNTGELFF. The whole variable domain, remainder taken from reference TRBV7-2 and TRBJ2-2, is GAGVSQSPSNKVTEKGKDVELRCDPISGHTALYWYRQSLGQGLEFLIYFQGNSAPDKSGLPSDRFSAERTGGSVSTLTIQRTQQEDSAVYLCASSSGMNTGELFFGEGSRLTVL.

The J gene is TRBJ2-1, the V gene TRBV6-2 or TRBV6-3, with D possibly TRBD1 on 6 matching bases. The CDR3 runs 16 residues. Trimming shortened V by 2 bases and J by 10 bases, and 21 bases separated the two germline ends. Germline-derived CDR1 and CDR2 are MNHEY and SVGEGT. CDR3 bases: TGTGCCAGCAGTTACCCACCTCTGGGGGCGGTTGTGGAGCAGTTCTTC. Protein: CASSYPPLGAVVEQFF.

The chain recombines TRBV7-9 with TRBJ1-2; D gene uncertain. V was clipped by 5 bases and J by 2 bases, with 24 bases between them. The CDR3 loop spans 18 amino acids. Germline CDR1 SEHNR, CDR2 FQNEAQ (reference sequence). CDR3 loop: CASSLAGIGSSSNYGYTF. In DNA, the CDR3 is TGTGCCAGCAGCCTGGCGGGGATTGGGTCGTCGTCAAACTATGGCTACACCTTC. The full variable domain, completed using reference TRBV7-9 and TRBJ1-2, is DTGVSQNPRHKITKRGQNVTFRCDPISEHNRLYWYRQTLGQGPEFLTYFQNEAQLEKSRLLSDRFSAERPKGSFSTLEIQRTEQGDSAMYLCASSLAGIGSSSNYGYTFGSGTRLTVV.

V usage is TRBV28 and J usage is TRBJ1-2, with 7 bases that match TRBD1. Germline CDR1 is MDHEN and CDR2 is SYDVKM. The junction had 14 bases not matched to a gene; V was cut back by 7 bases and J by 12 bases. This CDR3 spans 13 amino acids. The CDR3 region is CASTIQGQQRNTF. The CDR3 DNA follows: TGTGCCAGCACCATTCAGGGACAGCAACGGAACACCTTC.

This rearrangement joins TRBV6-5 to TRBJ1-2; D gene uncertain. CDR1 and CDR2 (germline): MNHEY, SVGAGI. The CDR3 runs 13 residues. V was pared by 1 base and J by 6 bases, with 9 bases between. In DNA, the CDR3 is TGTGCCAGCAGTTACTTCATCAATGATGGCTACACCTTC. This sequence encodes CASSYFINDGYTF.